This T cell receptor (beta chain) was retrieved from a study of long-term antiretroviral therapy in people with HIV. Study summary: It was about a decade after the earliest samples that the 2015 immediate-ART recommendation appeared.

General study findings and limits: Pre-ART clonal expansion yielded clones that dominated the repertoire at all time points. In the period from the mid-2000s to the late 2010s, blood was collected, possibly under older ART regimens.

A remark on this clone: Its target is unknown.

At the survey level, the v3.0 immunoSEQ assay was run. Here immunoSEQ multiplex PCR was the method, and the copy in TCRdb shows in-frame clones only, minus some. Of about 28,000 clones in the sample, more than 85% are singletons; the top ten hold more than 1%. Until DNA extraction, the samples held between about 0.9-10 million cryopreserved PBMC. CDR3 length: 14 amino acids. Looked up from germline, CDR1 is MNHNY and CDR2 is SVGAGI (reference sequence). Trimming took 10 bases from V and 2 from J; bases not matched to a gene: 6. This chain links TRBV6-6 with TRBJ2-3; 10 nucleotides line up with TRBD2. The TCR originated in a man aged 45-65 years with HIV. The source material was unsorted PBMCs, sampled 2 years after starting antiretroviral therapy. CDR3 sequence (DNA): TGTGCCACGCAGCGGGAGGGCCACACAGATACGCAGTATTTT. Protein: CATQREGHTDTQYF.